The clone carrying this T cell receptor beta chain showed up just a few times. This sample is drawn from a study of shared T cell receptors in the human thymus. Measured with immunoSEQ multiplex PCR; TCRdb has only the in-frame clones, and not every one. Of some 700,000 clones in the sample, approximately 83% were seen once. This CDR3 has 12 residues. The ends were cut back, 1 base at V and 4 bases at J, with 5 bases in the middle. Per the germline V gene, CDR1 is SGHDT and CDR2 is YYEEEE. In addition, the sample was reused for a study of human thymus T cells. According to that study: Each of the donors was a healthy Finnish infant who was undergoing open corrective cardiac surgery for congenital heart defects. Thymus tissue was removed during corrective cardiac surgery. Repertoires sampled from thymus and blood appeared biased in V and J gene usage. There were highly overlapping thymic repertoires among unrelated individuals, as related research reported.

This sequence joins TRBV5-6 and TRBJ1-2; unclear D gene. Sequencing was done on a sample of thymocytes. The origin of this receptor is a girl in the first two years of life with a congenital heart defect. CDR3 coding DNA: TGTGCCAGCAGCTTGAACAGCTATGGCTACACCTTC. Translated: CASSLNSYGYTF.